A single sample is the source of the 9 T cell receptor beta chains below, sequenced in a study of blood T cells in healthy people across ages. PCR was performed a second time for about 7 to 12 cycles using a sample-barcoded 5' primer and a J-beta primer mix. From the 5' RACE reads, TCRdb called clonotypes with MiXCR, one entry per CDR3 protein. Of some 700,000 distinct CDR3 sequences in the sample, about 20% are singletons; the top ten hold about 22%. What was sequenced was blood. These receptors originate from a man in his 70s in good health.

This clonotype was detected only a few times. The chain has TRBV6-6 and TRBJ1-3; D remains unclear. Trimming left V 6 bases short and J 2 bases short, with 11 bases between. CDR3 length: 14 amino acids. Per germline, CDR1 MNHNY and CDR2 SVGAGI (reference sequence). This CDR3 reads CASRWTGTGNTIYF. DNA of the CDR3: TGTGCCAGCAGATGGACGGGGACTGGAAACACCATATATTTT.

This chain connects TRBV12-3 or TRBV12-4 to TRBJ2-5; no definite D call. CDR3 length: 14 residues. Trimming left V 4 bases short and J 5 bases short, with 14 bases between. The CDR3 protein is CASSSVPARETQYF. CDR3 DNA sequence: TGTGCCAGCAGTTCAGTCCCCGCGCGGGAGACCCAGTACTTC.

This clonotype was seen a few times. The CDR3 sequence is CSASMVTTNEKLFF. The CDR3 coding sequence is TGCAGTGCTAGTATGGTGACAACTAATGAAAAACTGTTTTTT. This chain joins TRBV20-1 and TRBJ1-4; D is undetermined. Between the trimmed V and J ends, which lost 3 bases and 0 bases, there was a span of 8 bases. Germline CDR1 is DFQATT and CDR2 is SNEGSKA (reference sequence). CDR3 length: 14 residues.

This clonotype was observed a few times. This chain uses TRBV5-1 with TRBJ1-1; a weak D match, TRBD1 (5 bases). Trimming left V 0 bases short and J 10 bases short, with 16 bases between. The germline V gene has CDR1 SGHRS and CDR2 YFSETQ. The CDR3 is 14 residues long. The CDR3 loop reads CASSLGGQARGAFF. The CDR3 DNA follows: TGCGCCAGCAGCTTGGGAGGCCAGGCGAGGGGAGCTTTCTTT.

V and J are TRBV19 and TRBJ2-7; possible D gene TRBD1, 5 bases. The CDR3 spans 13 residues. V was clipped by 6 bases and J by 0 bases, with 9 bases between them. Germline-derived CDR1 and CDR2 are LNHDA and SQIVND (reference sequence). This CDR3 reads CASSLTVSYEQYF. Written as DNA, the CDR3 is TGTGCCAGTAGCTTGACAGTCTCCTACGAGCAGTACTTC.

The V gene is TRBV28, the J gene TRBJ1-3; D is perhaps TRBD1 (5 bases). Trimming cost V 6 bases and J 3 bases, with 15 bases left between them. This CDR3 is 15 amino acids long. Germline loops: CDR1 MDHEN, CDR2 SYDVKM. CDR3 region: CASSLGREYGNTIYF. The CDR3 DNA sequence: TGTGCCAGCAGCTTAGGCAGGGAATATGGAAACACCATATATTTT.

J is TRBJ1-5 and V is TRBV6-6, with 8 positions matching TRBD1. The CDR3 runs to 15 residues. CDR1 is MNHNY, CDR2 SVGAGI, per germline (reference sequence). After removal of 10 bases from V and 3 bases from J, the junction contained 11 bases not matched to a gene. The DNA of the CDR3 is TGTGCCACGCAACGACAGGGGCAGACCAATCAGCCCCAGCATTTT. It yields the protein CATQRQGQTNQPQHF.

This clonotype has a handful of counts. This chain links TRBV6-6 with TRBJ2-5; 10 bases fit TRBD2. In germline, CDR1 is MNHNY, CDR2 SVGAGI (reference sequence). CDR3 length: 16 residues. Unmatched junction bases numbered 4, after V lost 0 bases and J lost 3 bases. This chain's CDR3 is CASSYSKLAGKETQYF. DNA of the CDR3: TGTGCCAGCAGTTACTCGAAACTAGCGGGAAAAGAGACCCAGTACTTC.

This clonotype has more than one count but fewer than ten. V and J are TRBV29-1 and TRBJ1-2; no reliable D call. Germline V gene lookup returns CDR1 SQVTM and CDR2 ANQGSEA. The CDR3 consists of 12 residues. The V and J ends lost 7 bases and 4 bases respectively, with 13 bases between them. CDR3 sequence reads: CSGTAEGYGYTF. CDR3 nucleotides: TGCAGCGGTACAGCCGAGGGCTATGGCTACACCTTC.